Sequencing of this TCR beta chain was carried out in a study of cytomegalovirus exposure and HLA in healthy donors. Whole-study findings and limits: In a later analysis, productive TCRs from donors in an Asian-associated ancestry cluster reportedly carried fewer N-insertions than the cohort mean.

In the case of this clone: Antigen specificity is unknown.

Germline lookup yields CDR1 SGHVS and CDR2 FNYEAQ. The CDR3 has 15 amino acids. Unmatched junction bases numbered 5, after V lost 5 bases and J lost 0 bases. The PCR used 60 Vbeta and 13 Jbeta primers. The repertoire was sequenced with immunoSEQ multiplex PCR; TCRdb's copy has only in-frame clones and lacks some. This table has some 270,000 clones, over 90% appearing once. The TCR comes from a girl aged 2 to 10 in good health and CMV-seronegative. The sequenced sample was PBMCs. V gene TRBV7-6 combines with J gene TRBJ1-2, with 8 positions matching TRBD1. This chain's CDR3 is CASSTGQGANYGYTF. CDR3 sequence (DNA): TGTGCCAGCAGCACCGGACAGGGAGCTAACTATGGCTACACCTTC.